This T cell receptor beta chain was recorded in a study of blood T cell repertoires in COVID-19. Study context: Researchers got acute and convalescent COVID-19 samples from the United States, Italy and Spain. PBMCs, B-cell-depleted T cells, or T cells were the source of the cDNA or gDNA that made up the material.

V was cut by 6 bases and J by 10 bases, with 18 bases left in between. This CDR3 has 14 amino acids. Germline values: CDR1 LNHDA, CDR2 SQIVND (reference sequence). Source study methods: Scientists estimated how many nucleated cells there were by amplifying reference gene primers. The table came from immunoSEQ multiplex PCR; TCRdb's copy has only in-frame clones and leaves some out. The D gene and trimming were derived from the DNA, and the V and J assignments and clone size from that table. This table holds over 30,000 clones, roughly 86% found once. The rearrangement joins TRBV19 to TRBJ1-4; possible D gene TRBD1, 6 bases. The material sequenced was peripheral blood. The source is a man between 70 and 80 years old with acute or convalescent COVID-19. The CDR3 DNA reads TGTGCCAGTAGCCCCCAAACCCAGGGGCGAAAACTGTTTTTT. Translation: CASSPQTQGRKLFF.